These 18 T cell receptor beta chains were sequenced from one sample in a study of shared clonotypes between healthy human individuals (dated by TCRdb to 2018 to 2020). Library preparation used the immunoSEQ multiplex PCR assay. TCRdb mirrors the immuneACCESS table, restricted to in-frame sequences. Some clones are absent from its copies; in checked studies, under half trace to an unresolved V gene, and the reason for the others is unknown. The table for this sample lists millions of clones; around 96% of them were counted only once. The ten most abundant clones make up around 1.1% of the sample. CD8 naive samples consisted of CD45RO-negative cells that were positively selected for CCR7, yielding a CD45RA+CCR7+ population without TemRA cells. Sequencing was carried out using naive CD8+ T cells sorted from blood. What this sample's cell subset or site label stands for: CD45RA+CCR7+. The receptor source for this set is a man younger than 30 in good health.

This chain links TRBV11-2 with TRBJ1-2; D gene uncertain. The germline V and J ends were trimmed by 1 base and 6 bases, with 12 bases remaining between them. The V gene's germline CDR1 is SGHAT and CDR2 FQNNGV. This CDR3 is 14 amino acids long. In nucleotides, the CDR3 is TGTGCCAGCAGCTTAGGGACCGCTCCGGATGGCTACACCTTC. Protein product: CASSLGTAPDGYTF.

The genes are TRBV27 and TRBJ2-2, with D hard to call. Trimming removed 2 bases from V and 4 bases from J, with 8 bases in between. Germline V gives CDR1 MNHEY, CDR2 SMNVEV (reference sequence). The CDR3 is 14 amino acids. The CDR3 sequence is CASSLISSTGELFF. The CDR3 DNA sequence: TGTGCCAGCAGTTTAATCAGTAGCACCGGGGAGCTGTTTTTT.

This clone was counted only a few times. The chain joins TRBV2 to TRBJ2-7; 7 nucleotides match TRBD1. Unmatched junction bases numbered 7, after V lost 5 bases and J lost 6 bases. The CDR3 length is 13 residues. Per the germline V gene, CDR1 is SNHLY and CDR2 is FYNNEI. The CDR3 bases are TGTGCCAGCAGTCCGACAGGGACGGGCGAGCAGTACTTC. It translates to CASSPTGTGEQYF.

In regard to this clone: Other DNA sequences of this sample code for an identical CDR3. The chain recombines TRBV10-3 with TRBJ1-2; possibly TRBD1 for D (5 bases). Germline loops: CDR1 ENHRY, CDR2 SYGVKD. The V and J ends lost 7 bases and 5 bases respectively, with 11 bases between them. The CDR3 length is 12 residues. The CDR3 loop is CAITGQGYGYTF. The CDR3 DNA is TGTGCCATCACAGGCCAGGGTTATGGCTACACCTTC.

V is TRBV13 and J is TRBJ2-2, with a weak D call TRBD1 (6 bases). CDR1 and CDR2 from the germline V gene are PRHDT and FYEKMQ (reference sequence). The length of the CDR3 is 18 residues. V lost 4 bases and J lost 5, with 23 bases in between. This CDR3 is CASSSHTGTFAITGELFF. The CDR3 DNA follows: TGTGCCAGCAGCTCGCACACCGGGACATTTGCTATTACCGGGGAGCTGTTTTTT.

The rearrangement uses TRBV2 and TRBJ2-1, with D perhaps TRBD1 (5 bases). With 5 bases removed from V and 4 bases from J, the gap between germline ends came to 18 bases. Germline V gene lookup returns CDR1 SNHLY and CDR2 FYNNEI. The CDR3 is 16 residues long. CDR3 sequence reads: CASSCADTACYNEQFF. The CDR3 DNA is TGTGCCAGCAGTTGCGCGGACACTGCTTGTTACAATGAGCAGTTCTTC.

The rearrangement joins TRBV7-6 to TRBJ2-1; TRBD2 is a possible D gene (6 bases). Germline V gene sequence: CDR1 SGHVS, CDR2 FNYEAQ. Deletions cut 1 base from V and 0 bases from J, with 10 bases between. The CDR3 runs 16 residues. DNA of the CDR3: TGTGCCAGCAGCTTAGAGGGACTGTCCTCCTACAATGAGCAGTTCTTC. Protein: CASSLEGLSSYNEQFF.

The V gene is TRBV5-6, the J gene TRBJ1-5; D not certain. Germline V gives CDR1 SGHDT, CDR2 YYEEEE. V was shortened by 0 bases and J by 3 bases, with 10 bases between the two germline ends. This CDR3 contains 15 residues. The CDR3 reads CASSLGSHDNQPQHF. In DNA form, the CDR3 reads TGTGCCAGCAGCTTGGGGTCACACGACAATCAGCCCCAGCATTTT.

The chain joins TRBV30 to TRBJ2-5; 10 nucleotides agree with TRBD1. J gave up 0 bases and V 3 bases, and 4 bases lay outside the gene matches. The CDR3 is 15 amino acids. Germline V gene sequence: CDR1 GTSNPN, CDR2 SVGIG (reference sequence). The chain's CDR3 is CAWRPGQGYQETQYF. CDR3 in DNA: TGTGCCTGGAGACCGGGACAGGGGTACCAAGAGACCCAGTACTTC.

This chain joins TRBV28 and TRBJ1-1, with D unclear. Germline assignment: CDR1 MDHEN and CDR2 SYDVKM. V was clipped by 1 base and J by 8 bases, with 5 bases between them. This CDR3 has 11 amino acids. CDR3 nucleotide sequence: TGTGCCAGCAGTTTATCTTCCGAAGCTTTCTTT. Amino acid sequence: CASSLSSEAFF. Full variable domain (remainder filled in from reference TRBV28 and TRBJ1-1): DVKVTQSSRYLVKRTGEKVFLECVQDMDHENMFWYRQDPGLGLRLIYFSYDVKMKEKGDIPEGYSVSREKKERFSLILESASTNQTSMYLCASSLSSEAFFGQGTRLTVV.

The V and J genes are TRBV28 and TRBJ2-2, with a weak D call TRBD1 (6 bases). Trimming removed 7 bases from V and 0 bases from J, with 15 bases in between. The CDR3 has 16 residues. In germline, CDR1 is MDHEN, CDR2 SYDVKM. CDR3 protein: CASTQGPAANTGELFF. The DNA for the CDR3 is TGTGCCAGCACCCAGGGGCCAGCCGCGAACACCGGGGAGCTGTTTTTT.

This chain joins TRBV27 and TRBJ2-5; the D gene could be TRBD1 or TRBD2 (6 bases each). Germline V lookup: CDR1 MNHEY, CDR2 SMNVEV (reference sequence). The length of the CDR3 is 15 residues. V lost 5 bases and J lost 1, with 14 bases in between. The chain's CDR3 is CASSRPGAGQETQYF. CDR3 DNA sequence: TGTGCCAGCAGTCGTCCGGGGGCTGGCCAAGAGACCCAGTACTTC.

V gene TRBV7-3 combines with J gene TRBJ2-3, with 9 bases aligning to TRBD2. V shed 4 bases and J 5 bases; nucleotides not matched to a gene: 7. The germline CDR1 and CDR2 sequences are SGHTA and FQGTGA. The CDR3 covers 15 residues. CDR3 loop: CASSSVIAGVDTQYF. The CDR3 coding sequence is TGTGCCAGCAGCTCGGTAATAGCGGGGGTAGATACGCAGTATTTT.

Comments on this clone: Other DNA sequences in the sample encode the same CDR3. V and J are TRBV5-4 and TRBJ2-7, with a possible D match to TRBD1 (6 bases). The CDR3 consists of 13 residues. Per the germline V gene, CDR1 is SGHNT and CDR2 is YYREEE (reference sequence). With 0 bases removed from V and 3 bases from J, the gap between germline ends came to 7 bases. The CDR3 DNA follows: TGTGCCAGCAGCTTGGAAGGGGGCTACGAGCAGTACTTC. Its protein product is CASSLEGGYEQYF.

The chain links TRBV13 to TRBJ2-5; no firm D call. Per the germline V gene, CDR1 is PRHDT and CDR2 is FYEKMQ (reference sequence). The CDR3 is made up of 13 amino acids. V was shortened by 3 bases and J by 4 bases, with 9 bases between the two germline ends. DNA for the CDR3: TGTGCCAGCAGCTTTAGAACGGTAGAGACCCAGTACTTC. Protein sequence: CASSFRTVETQYF.

The rearrangement links TRBV27 to TRBJ1-6; D possibly corresponds to TRBD1 (5 bases). The CDR3 has 14 amino acids. Deletions cut 7 bases from V and 4 bases from J, with 11 bases between. The germline V gene encodes CDR1 MNHEY and CDR2 SMNVEV (reference sequence). This chain's CDR3 is CASTLGRYNSPLHF. The CDR3 DNA is TGTGCCAGCACCTTGGGACGGTATAATTCACCCCTCCACTTT.

The chain employs TRBV5-1 and TRBJ1-1; D remains unclear. V was cut by 2 bases and J by 5 bases, with 13 bases left in between. Germline loops: CDR1 SGHRS, CDR2 YFSETQ. The CDR3 is 14 residues long. The CDR3 nucleotides read TGCGCCAGCAGCTTTGAGGGCGCGGGGACTGAAGCTTTCTTT. This codes for CASSFEGAGTEAFF.

In the case of this clone: The junction differs from germline at one of its ends, possibly a read error. V gene TRBV4-1 combines with J gene TRBJ2-7; perhaps D is TRBD1 or TRBD2 (6 bases each). The CDR3 has 16 residues. Germline lookup yields CDR1 MGHRA and CDR2 YSYEKL. This chain's CDR3 is CASSQEWGAVSDEQYF. The CDR3 region has the DNA TGCGCCAGCAGCCAAGAGTGGGGGGCTGTCTCCGACGAGCAGTACTTC.